This T cell receptor (beta chain) stems from a study of blood T cells in healthy people across ages. Trimming took 4 bases from V and 1 from J, leaving 12 bases between them. Germline values: CDR1 MNHEY, CDR2 SVGEGT. This CDR3 is built from 15 residues. They isolated at least 6 million PBMCs from each sample. A sample-barcoded 5' primer and a J-beta primer mix were used in a second PCR of about 6 to 11 cycles. Each CDR3 protein is one row after TCRdb ran MiXCR on the 5' RACE reads. The table includes fewer than 700,000 distinct CDR3 sequences, over 40% detected once. The clonotype comes from a man at least 80 years old in good health. J is TRBJ2-3 and V is TRBV6-2 or TRBV6-3; D uncertain. The sample consisted of blood. The CDR3 region has the DNA TGTGCCAGCAGTTTGGACGGAAAGCGCACAGATACGCAGTATTTT. It is translated as CASSLDGKRTDTQYF.